The 20 T cell receptor beta chains below were found in one sample sequenced in a study of CD8 T cells in Susac syndrome. Random hexamers were used to reverse transcribe an amount of 0.5 to 1 ug RNA. TCRdb re-called the immunoSEQ multiplex PCR reads with MiXCR, one entry per CDR3 protein. The data show some 240,000 distinct CDR3 sequences, almost 97% seen once. The sample taken for sequencing was CD4+ T cells from PBMCs. The receptors were sampled from a human donor with Susac syndrome.

The rearrangement links TRBV28 to TRBJ1-2; D call uncertain. The CDR3 extends over 15 amino acids. Trimming took 6 bases from V and 4 from J, leaving 18 bases between them. Germline lookup yields CDR1 MDHEN and CDR2 SYDVKM. The CDR3 here is CASSPARGRVYGYTF. For the CDR3, the DNA is TGTGCCAGCAGCCCCGCCAGAGGGCGAGTCTATGGCTACACCTTC.

The rearrangement links TRBV10-3 to TRBJ1-1; D is ambiguous. The germline V gene encodes CDR1 ENHRY and CDR2 SYGVKD. The CDR3 spans 15 residues. Trimming pared 4 bases from V and 3 bases from J, leaving 15 bases between. The CDR3 DNA is TGTGCCATCAGTGTTAAGGACCGCCCGGACACTGAAGCTTTCTTT. Its protein is CAISVKDRPDTEAFF.

Turning to this clonotype: One end of the junction varies from germline; a read error may be responsible. The chain is built from TRBV29-1 and TRBJ2-1; D might be TRBD1 or TRBD2, each matching 5 bases. The length of the CDR3 is 12 residues. Germline V gives CDR1 SQVTM, CDR2 ANQGSEA. CDR3 sequence (DNA): TGCAGCGTTGACGGGACCCAGGTAGCAGGTCTCTTC. Translating gives CSVDGTQVAGLF.

V and J are TRBV2 and TRBJ2-3; D may be TRBD1 (6 bases). The CDR3 is 11 residues long. CDR1 and CDR2 (germline): SNHLY, FYNNEI. Trimming pared 6 bases from V and 5 bases from J, leaving 6 bases between. The CDR3 spells CASRGGDTQYF. DNA for the CDR3: TGTGCCAGCAGAGGGGGAGATACGCAGTATTTT.

The chain joins TRBV29-1 to TRBJ2-3; D not resolved. From germline, CDR1 is SQVTM and CDR2 ANQGSEA. Deletions cut 1 base from V and 1 base from J, with 6 bases between. The CDR3 is 13 residues long. The CDR3 loop is CSVEGGRTDTQYF. The DNA for the CDR3 is TGCAGCGTTGAAGGCGGACGCACAGATACGCAGTATTTT.

The rearrangement joins TRBV30 to TRBJ1-1, with 7 bases matching TRBD1. Germline V CDR1 and CDR2: GTSNPN, SVGIG (reference sequence). This CDR3 has 13 amino acids. The J segment lost 3 bases and the V segment lost 3 bases, leaving 4 bases of the junction unmatched. CDR3 protein: CAWRDRKYTEAFF. CDR3 nucleotide sequence: TGTGCCTGGAGGGACAGGAAATACACTGAAGCTTTCTTT.

The rearrangement uses TRBV2 and TRBJ2-7, with 14 nucleotides matching TRBD2. This CDR3 contains 17 residues. The V segment lost 10 bases and the J segment 5 bases; nucleotides outside the gene matches: 16. Per the germline V gene, CDR1 is SNHLY and CDR2 is FYNNEI. The CDR3, as DNA: TGTGCCACCGGTATTGGAAGGACTAGCGGGAGGCCCCACGAGCAGTACTTC. It specifies CATGIGRTSGRPHEQYF.

The chain is built from TRBV20-1 and TRBJ2-7, with a weak D call TRBD2 (5 bases). This CDR3 contains 12 residues. The germline CDR1 and CDR2 sequences are DFQATT and SNEGSKA (reference sequence). V was shortened by 6 bases and J by 0 bases, with 9 bases between the two germline ends. In DNA form, the CDR3 reads TGCAGTGCGCGGACTGACTCCTACGAGCAGTACTTC. Translated: CSARTDSYEQYF.

This clonotype was counted a single time. V gene TRBV9 combines with J gene TRBJ2-7, with D unresolved. V lost 1 base, J lost 6 bases, and 8 bases lay in between. Germline V gives CDR1 SGDLS, CDR2 YYNGEE. This CDR3 has 12 residues. CDR3 bases: TGTGCCAGCAGCGTATCTGGTGCCGAGCAGTACTTC. This sequence encodes CASSVSGAEQYF.

V gene TRBV2 combines with J gene TRBJ1-1, with D hard to call. The CDR3 length is 13 residues. V lost 7 bases and J lost 2, with 11 bases in between. Germline values: CDR1 SNHLY, CDR2 FYNNEI. The CDR3 here is CASTVLGNTEAFF. CDR3 nucleotides: TGTGCCAGCACCGTACTAGGTAACACTGAAGCTTTCTTT.

This clonotype was seen only once. V is TRBV7-9 and J is TRBJ1-1; D is unclear. Germline V gene lookup returns CDR1 SEHNR and CDR2 FQNEAQ (reference sequence). Trimming took 4 bases from V and 4 from J, leaving 13 bases between them. CDR3 length: 14 residues. The CDR3 DNA sequence: TGTGCCAGCAGCTCGTCCTTAACCGGCACTGAAGCTTTCTTT. As protein: CASSSSLTGTEAFF. Complete variable domain (other parts from reference TRBV7-9 and TRBJ1-1): DTGVSQNPRHKITKRGQNVTFRCDPISEHNRLYWYRQTLGQGPEFLTYFQNEAQLEKSRLLSDRFSAERPKGSFSTLEIQRTEQGDSAMYLCASSSSLTGTEAFFGQGTRLTVV.

To note about this clonotype: One end of the junction does not line up with germline, which may come from a read error. The chain recombines TRBV29-1 with TRBJ1-2, with TRBD1 identical over 11 bases. Germline V gene sequence: CDR1 SQVTM, CDR2 ANQGSEA. The CDR3 totals 13 residues. The CDR3 loop reads CSVGPGQGEGIPF. In DNA, the CDR3 is TGCAGCGTTGGGCCGGGACAGGGGGAAGGGATACCCTTC.

This rearrangement joins TRBV21-1 to TRBJ2-4; the table gives TRBD1 as D, unverified against the DNA. TRBV21-1 is deemed a pseudogene. The CDR3 totals 19 residues. CDR3 loop: CASSKAGQGGDLAKNIQYF. Written as DNA, the CDR3 is TGTGCCAGCAGCAAAGCAGGACAGGGGGGAGACCTAGCCAAAAACATTCAGTACTTC.

This chain connects TRBV14 to TRBJ2-3, with TRBD1 identical over 8 bases. The V and J ends lost 2 bases and 6 bases, in that order; junction bases with no gene match: 7. This CDR3 contains 15 residues. Germline V gene data show CDR1 as SGHDN and CDR2 as FVKESK. The CDR3 region is CASSQQTGGMDTQYF. The DNA of the CDR3 is TGTGCCAGCAGCCAACAAACAGGGGGTATGGATACGCAGTATTTT.

This sequence joins TRBV21-1 and TRBJ2-3; no DNA check was done on the table's D call, TRBD1. TRBV21-1 is recorded as a pseudogene. The CDR3 covers 17 residues. Written as DNA, the CDR3 is TGTGCCAGCAGCAAAGTGCCGGGACAGGGGAGCACAGATACGCAGTATTTT. Residues: CASSKVPGQGSTDTQYF.

The chain has TRBV28 and TRBJ1-1, with no clear D. The germline V gene encodes CDR1 MDHEN and CDR2 SYDVKM. Trimming left V 6 bases short and J 2 bases short, with 7 bases between. The CDR3 is 12 residues long. The CDR3 coding sequence is TGTGCCAGCAGAGCCCCAAACACTGAAGCTTTCTTT. Its protein is CASRAPNTEAFF.

The rearrangement joins TRBV7-3 to TRBJ2-3; a weak D match, TRBD1 (7 bases). V was pared by 5 bases and J by 2 bases, with 11 bases between. Germline V gene data show CDR1 as SGHTA and CDR2 as FQGTGA. CDR3 length equals 14 residues. CDR3 sequence (DNA): TGTGCCAGCAGCCCCAGGGGGGCCACAGATACGCAGTATTTT. The encoded protein is CASSPRGATDTQYF.

This clonotype is a singleton in its sample. The chain combines TRBV4-1 with TRBJ2-7; maybe TRBD1 (5 bases). Deletions cut 1 base from V and 7 bases from J, with 14 bases between. Germline V CDR1 and CDR2: MGHRA, YSYEKL. The CDR3 is made up of 14 amino acids. The CDR3 bases are TGCGCCAGCAGCCAAGGGACACCCCAGGGAGAGCAGTACTTC. This codes for CASSQGTPQGEQYF.

The J gene is TRBJ2-3, the V gene TRBV30, with D maybe TRBD1 (6 bases). The germline V and J ends were trimmed by 2 bases and 6 bases, with 15 bases remaining between them. Per the germline V gene, CDR1 is GTSNPN and CDR2 is SVGIG (reference sequence). The CDR3 extends over 14 amino acids. CDR3 DNA sequence: TGTGCCTGGAGTAAAGGGGGAACTGGCGATACGCAGTATTTT. This translates into CAWSKGGTGDTQYF.

This sequence joins TRBV20-1 and TRBJ2-3; D might be TRBD2 (6 bases). CDR3 size: 15 residues. Germline CDR1 reads DFQATT; CDR2 reads SNEGSKA (reference sequence). V dropped 6 bases and J dropped 1 base, with 17 bases sitting between them. CDR3 bases: TGCAGTGCGAAGGGGCGTAGCGGAGGCACAGATACGCAGTATTTT. Translating it yields CSAKGRSGGTDTQYF.